A single sample is the source of the 5 T cell receptor beta chains below, sequenced in a study of immune evolution from preneoplasia to lung adenocarcinoma. TCRdb's table, derived via immunoSEQ multiplex PCR, lists solely in-frame clones and lacks some. The profile shows about 3,700 clones, 75% to 85% of them singletons. Sequencing input: FFPE invasive lung adenocarcinoma tissue. These receptors came from a person in their fifties or sixties with lung adenocarcinoma.

CDR3 sequence: CASSEAQYIQYF. DNA of the CDR3: TGTGCCAGCAGTGAAGCGCAATACATTCAGTACTTC. This chain uses TRBV2 with TRBJ2-4; D is unresolved. V was pared by 0 bases and J by 8 bases, with 5 bases between. CDR1 is SNHLY, CDR2 FYNNEI, per germline. The CDR3 has 12 residues.

The V gene is TRBV6-1, the J gene TRBJ1-5; 7 nucleotides align to TRBD1. CDR1 and CDR2 from the germline V gene are MNHNS and SASEGT. CDR3 length: 15 amino acids. J was trimmed by 0 bases and V by 4 bases; bases with no gene match: 3. CDR3 region: CASSVTGDSNQPQHF. The CDR3 DNA follows: TGTGCCAGCAGTGTCACAGGGGATAGCAATCAGCCCCAGCATTTT.

The genes are TRBV5-1 and TRBJ2-1, with 9 bases fitting TRBD2. The junction had 5 bases not matched to a gene; V was cut back by 5 bases and J by 8 bases. The CDR3 extends over 13 amino acids. Germline V gene lookup returns CDR1 SGHRS and CDR2 YFSETQ. CDR3 coding DNA: TGCGCCAGCAGTCCACTAGCGGGCGATGAGCAGTTCTTC. Protein sequence: CASSPLAGDEQFF.

The rearrangement uses TRBV7-9 and TRBJ1-1; D perhaps matches TRBD1 (6 bases). V lost 3 bases to trimming and J lost 5 bases, with 10 bases between them. There are 13 residues in the CDR3. Germline CDR1 SEHNR, CDR2 FQNEAQ (reference sequence). The CDR3 loop reads CASSLPGVTEAFF. CDR3 sequence (DNA): TGTGCCAGCAGCTTGCCAGGGGTAACTGAAGCTTTCTTT.

The chain has TRBV28 and TRBJ2-7, with D maybe TRBD2 (6 bases). Trimming took off 5 bases at V and 2 bases at J, with 13 bases between the two ends. Germline V gene lookup returns CDR1 MDHEN and CDR2 SYDVKM. The CDR3 totals 14 residues. The DNA for the CDR3 is TGTGCCAGCAGTGCCGCCGGGGGAACCTACGAGCAGTACTTC. Protein sequence: CASSAAGGTYEQYF.